These 10 T cell receptor beta chains were sequenced from one sample in a study of T cells in Graves' hyperthyroidism and ophthalmopathy. Amplification targeted TCR beta CDR3 regions from RNA transcripts. The HTBI set primed first-round TCR CDR3 RT-PCR. TCRdb re-analysed the multiplex PCR reads in MiXCR, keeping a single row per CDR3 protein. Among under 250,000 distinct CDR3 sequences listed, around a sixth were seen once. The sequenced sample consisted of blood. These receptors came from a woman aged 45-60 years with Graves' hyperthyroidism.

This clonotype was counted only a few times. J is TRBJ2-7 and V is TRBV20-1, with 8 bases identical to TRBD2. Germline CDR1 is DFQATT and CDR2 is SNEGSKA (reference sequence). This CDR3 is 15 amino acids long. Trimming took 1 base from V and 4 from J; bases not matched to a gene: 9. In DNA, the CDR3 is TGCAGTGCTAGAGTCTTAGAGCGGGAGTTGTACGAGCAGTACTTC. This translates into CSARVLERELYEQYF.

In its sample, this clonotype was seen a few times. V usage is TRBV7-9 and J usage is TRBJ2-7, with 7 bases that match TRBD2. This CDR3 is 13 amino acids long. Germline CDR1 and CDR2: SEHNR and FQNEAQ (reference sequence). V trimming: 5 bases; J trimming: 6 bases; junction bases outside the gene matches: 7. CDR3 nucleotide sequence: TGTGCCAGCAGCCCCGGGGCTAGCGGCGAGCAGTACTTC. Its protein product is CASSPGASGEQYF. Combining the CDR3 with reference TRBV7-9 and TRBJ2-7 gives the whole variable domain DTGVSQNPRHKITKRGQNVTFRCDPISEHNRLYWYRQTLGQGPEFLTYFQNEAQLEKSRLLSDRFSAERPKGSFSTLEIQRTEQGDSAMYLCASSPGASGEQYFGPGTRLTVT.

About this clonotype: The germline gene is not matched at one end of the junction; a read error may be the cause. This chain joins TRBV5-1 and TRBJ2-2; the match to TRBD2 covers 8 bases. The germline gives CDR1 SGHRS, CDR2 YFSETQ. This CDR3 is 16 amino acids long. The CDR3 here is CASSLRAGVGTGEPFF. CDR3 sequence (DNA): TGCGCCAGCAGCTTACGAGCGGGAGTGGGCACCGGGGAGCCGTTTTTT.

The chain links TRBV6-1 to TRBJ2-2; 8 nucleotides agree with TRBD1. The germline V gene has CDR1 MNHNS and CDR2 SASEGT. CDR3 length equals 15 residues. The V and J ends lost 6 bases and 5 bases, in that order; junction bases with no gene match: 8. The CDR3 coding sequence is TGTGCCAGCAGAAACGGACAGGGCTTGACCGGGGAGCTGTTTTTT. It is translated as CASRNGQGLTGELFF.

In its sample, this clonotype was seen a few times. The gene calls are TRBV3-1 and TRBJ2-3; the D is unclear. The V gene's germline CDR1 is LGHDT and CDR2 YNNKEL (reference sequence). The ends were cut back, 4 bases at V and 1 base at J, with 12 bases in the middle. There are 15 residues in the CDR3. The CDR3 DNA reads TGTGCCAGCAGCCGACGAAGCGAAGGCACAGATACGCAGTATTTT. This sequence encodes CASSRRSEGTDTQYF.

Many counts were recorded for this clonotype. The chain employs TRBV10-3 and TRBJ1-2; D gene uncertain. The CDR3 loop spans 12 amino acids. V lost 7 bases and J lost 8, with 14 bases in between. Germline V gene lookup returns CDR1 ENHRY and CDR2 SYGVKD. CDR3 in amino acids: CAITTSKGGYTF. The CDR3 DNA is TGTGCCATCACTACCTCCAAAGGGGGCTACACCTTC.

This clonotype has more than one count but fewer than ten. The chain uses TRBV7-2 and TRBJ1-5; D is unresolved. In germline, CDR1 is SGHTA, CDR2 FQGNSA. This CDR3 has 15 amino acids. The V and J ends lost 3 bases and 0 bases respectively, with 9 bases between them. CDR3 in DNA: TGTGCCAGCAGCTTGAACGCGTATAGCAATCAGCCCCAGCATTTT. This translates into CASSLNAYSNQPQHF.

The V gene is TRBV10-3, the J gene TRBJ2-7; 8 nucleotides agree with TRBD1. The CDR3 runs to 16 residues. V trimming: 2 bases; J trimming: 3 bases; junction bases outside the gene matches: 9. CDR1 and CDR2 from the germline V gene are ENHRY and SYGVKD. The chain's CDR3 is CAISEGGGQGYYEQYF. The CDR3 DNA reads TGTGCCATCAGTGAGGGGGGCGGACAGGGCTACTACGAGCAGTACTTC.

This clonotype was seen a few times. The J gene is TRBJ2-7, the V gene TRBV20-1, with D maybe TRBD1 (6 bases). Germline V gene sequence: CDR1 DFQATT, CDR2 SNEGSKA (reference sequence). The V gene lost 5 bases and the J gene lost 1 base, with 15 bases spanning the gap. The length of the CDR3 is 14 residues. The chain's CDR3 is CSAPLAGQSYEQYF. The CDR3 bases are TGCAGTGCTCCCCTCGCCGGACAGTCCTACGAGCAGTACTTC.

A few counts support this clonotype. V and J are TRBV7-2 and TRBJ2-7; D is perhaps TRBD1 or TRBD2 (7 bases each). Germline CDR1 SGHTA, CDR2 FQGNSA. This CDR3 is 14 amino acids long. V gave up 8 bases and J gave up 2 bases, with 16 bases separating them. For the CDR3, the DNA is TGTGCCAGCGAGTCAGGGGGAGGGCCCTACGAGCAGTACTTC. This encodes CASESGGGPYEQYF.